The sequence of this TCR beta chain was determined in a study of shared clonotypes between healthy human individuals (dated by TCRdb to the early 2020s). Concerning the study at large: A couple of women and three men aged 18 to 49 years were included in the cohort. For each donor, CD4 naive and CD4 memory were each given three plates, CD8 naive was given two plates, and CD8 memory was given one plate. Blood TCR repertoires of about five healthy adults were deeply sequenced to estimate repertoire size and the extent of clonotype sharing between individuals. Different laboratories and diverse techniques were used to prepare libraries and sequence TCR repertoires, to increase sequencing depth and limit assay-specific biases. Leukapheresis yielded between about 0.94 and 9.5 billion PBMCs per donor.

Paper-wide results and their limitations: Naive subsets generally had larger estimated clonotype richness than memory subsets. Because the study included a small number of donors, the genetic and exposure-history diversity represented was limited. Even with the large sequencing depth, rarefaction of the sorted-subset datasets indicated that sequencing was incomplete. Only blood was sampled, and tissue TCR repertoires likely differ from those in blood. Across a handful of donors, approximately 4.9% of naive CD4, 3% to 4% of naive CD8, around 2.5% of memory CD4, and 0.4% of memory CD8 clonotypes were shared. Compared with non-shared clonotypes, clonotypes shared by all four sorted-subset donors had higher generation probabilities. Based on pairwise subsampling, the degree of clonotype sharing among donors was expected to be affected by sequencing depth.

TCR CDR3 regions were amplified from genomic DNA by multiplex PCR using the deep immunoSEQ assay. Genomic DNA extracted from each cell subset was distributed evenly over all wells of several immunoSEQ 96-well plates, and each plate served as one replicate. Each replicate PCR for sorted subsets received roughly 200 ng genomic DNA, equal to about 29,000 T cell genomes. Purified libraries were quantified with a Qubit 3.0 fluorometer, sized on a Bioanalyzer 2100, and re-quantified with the KAPA Library Quantification kit. A separate single-read 150-cycle Illumina NextSeq 550 flow cell was used to sequence each immunoSEQ 96-well plate. On the study's bioinformatics: The immunoSEQ output contained only junctional sequences without quality scores, so filtering could not match that applied to full-length reads. To assign V/J genes and CDR3, sequences were annotated against IMGT germline references using PyIR, a Python wrapper for IgBLAST v1.9. Any read was removed if the V/J assignment was weak (E-value above 1e-6), the CDR3 was missing, or the read contained stop codons, out-of-frame junctions, or ambiguous translated residues. V3J clonotypes were defined as sequences sharing an identical inferred V gene, J gene, and CDR3 amino acid sequence. Percentage overlap between repertoires was calculated by dividing the number of shared unique clonotypes by the size of the smaller repertoire. RTK rarefaction, the Chao1 estimator, and Recon v2.1 estimates of unobserved clonotypes were used to assess repertoire richness. For all TCRbeta clonotypes obtained by the gDNA method from four donors, generation probabilities were computed with OLGA. Entries here come from immuneACCESS through TCRdb and include only in-frame sequences with V and J called. Some clones fail to appear in such tables; in the studies checked, an unresolved V gene covers under half of the shortfall, and the cause of the remainder is unknown. V, J and clone size derive from that table, while D and trimming were established from the DNA sequence. The sample table lists about 820,000 clones, about 92% of them with a count of one. The ten largest clones capture 24% of the sample.

With respect to this clone: The clone's antigen remains unknown. No base-level quality is on record; no much larger clone is a single base apart. Other nucleotide sequences in the sample specify the same CDR3.

The CDR3 spans 12 residues, from the cysteine through the phenylalanine. Just CDR3 DNA is preserved here, 36 bases in frame from base 1. The germline V gene gives CDR1 as MDHEN and CDR2 as SYDVKM. Trimming removed 6 bases from V and 1 base from J, leaving 7 bases between the germline ends. CD8 naive samples were CD45RO-negative cells positively selected for CCR7, giving a CD45RA+CCR7+ population that excluded TemRA cells. Donors were healthy HIV-negative adults with no recently reported acute infections or vaccinations. Only Caucasian adults living in Nashville, Tennessee, USA were represented among the donors. Blood was obtained by leukapheresis, after which PBMCs were separated by Ficoll-Histopaque density gradient centrifugation and cryopreserved in liquid nitrogen vapor phase. Analytical flow cytometry was used to check the purity and quantity of every magnetically sorted T cell population. Each sorted fraction had its genomic DNA isolated and then quantified by UV absorbance on a Nanodrop 2000c.

In this chain, TRBV28 is recombined with TRBJ2-7; TRBD1 is a weak D gene call, 6 bases matching. The sample consisted of naive CD8+ T cells sorted from blood. The cell subset or site tag for this specimen amounts to: CD45RA+CCR7+. The clonotype comes from a man younger than 40 in good health. The CDR3 protein: CASSDRSYEQYF. The bases are TGTGCCAGCAGCGACAGGTCCTACGAGCAGTACTTC.